Below, 11 T cell receptor beta chains from the same sample are listed, as sequenced in a study of neurological immune-mediated disorders. TCRdb redid the calling of the 5' RACE reads with MiXCR, one entry per CDR3 protein. Here the sample spans 31,000 or so distinct CDR3 sequences, approximately 4.2% being singletons. Material: PBMCs. The receptors were gathered from a man aged 18-30 years in good health.

In its sample, this clonotype was seen many times. The V and J genes are TRBV5-1 and TRBJ2-5, with unresolved D. The germline V gene encodes CDR1 SGHRS and CDR2 YFSETQ. The CDR3 extends over 14 amino acids. V was shortened by 4 bases and J by 3 bases, with 13 bases between the two germline ends. The CDR3 region is CASSGVAEKETQYF. CDR3 DNA sequence: TGCGCCAGCAGCGGGGTGGCGGAAAAAGAGACCCAGTACTTC.

At least ten counts were recorded for this clonotype. The chain carries TRBV27 and TRBJ1-2, with 12 bases aligning to TRBD1. The CDR3 has 15 amino acids. Trimming cost V 5 bases and J 5 bases; bases outside gene matches: 6. Germline assignment: CDR1 MNHEY and CDR2 SMNVEV (reference sequence). The DNA of the CDR3 is TGTGCCAGCAGTACATGGGACAGGGGGCGGTATGGCTACACCTTC. Amino acid sequence: CASSTWDRGRYGYTF.

Many counts were recorded for this clonotype. This sequence joins TRBV9 and TRBJ2-1; either TRBD1 or TRBD2 may supply D (5 bases each). CDR3 length equals 14 residues. Between the trimmed V and J ends, which lost 0 bases and 12 bases, there was a span of 16 bases. CDR1 and CDR2 from the germline V gene are SGDLS and YYNGEE. The CDR3 bases are TGTGCCAGCAGCGTAGCGGGACGGACCCGAGGGCAGTTCTTC. It specifies CASSVAGRTRGQFF.

The table lists this clonotype with many counts. This chain connects TRBV5-1 to TRBJ2-5; no firm D call. This CDR3 region has 13 residues. Germline assignment: CDR1 SGHRS and CDR2 YFSETQ. V was cut by 3 bases and J by 4 bases, with 10 bases left in between. In DNA form, the CDR3 reads TGCGCCAGCAGCTGGATGTGGGGAGAGACCCAGTACTTC. It translates to CASSWMWGETQYF.

Many counts were recorded for this clonotype. The V gene is TRBV28, the J gene TRBJ1-2; no clear D gene. The germline V gene has CDR1 MDHEN and CDR2 SYDVKM. CDR3 size: 15 residues. V was clipped by 4 bases and J by 4 bases, with 16 bases between them. For the CDR3, the DNA is TGTGCCAGCAGTTCCTCGGACCCGGGCGGCTATGGCTACACCTTC. Its protein is CASSSSDPGGYGYTF.

There are many counts of this clonotype. The chain couples TRBV18 to TRBJ2-3; TRBD1 might be the D (6 bases). V shed 6 bases and J shed 0 bases, with 13 bases lying between them. CDR3 size: 15 residues. Germline loops: CDR1 KGHSH, CDR2 LQKENI. This CDR3 reads CASSPAQGSTDTQYF. Here the CDR3 DNA reads TGTGCCAGCTCCCCGGCACAGGGCAGCACAGATACGCAGTATTTT.

This clonotype was observed many times. This chain uses TRBV6-5 with TRBJ2-7, with a weak D call TRBD1 (5 bases). Trimming cost V 7 bases and J 1 base, with 8 bases left between them. The germline V gene encodes CDR1 MNHEY and CDR2 SVGAGI. This CDR3 is built from 12 residues. CDR3: CASTSGSYEQYF. The CDR3 nucleotides are TGTGCCAGCACATCAGGGTCCTACGAGCAGTACTTC.

This clonotype showed up many times. J is TRBJ1-1 and V is TRBV27; D is ambiguous. V lost 0 bases to trimming and J lost 4 bases, with 6 bases between them. Germline lookup yields CDR1 MNHEY and CDR2 SMNVEV (reference sequence). CDR3 length: 13 amino acids. The CDR3 reads CASSLSAVTEAFF. Here the CDR3 DNA reads TGTGCCAGCAGTTTATCGGCGGTCACTGAAGCTTTCTTT.

This clonotype was counted at least ten times. The rearrangement uses TRBV6-5 and TRBJ2-7; D unresolved. V shed 4 bases and J shed 2 bases, with 9 bases lying between them. This CDR3 spans 13 amino acids. CDR1 and CDR2 (germline): MNHEY, SVGAGI. CDR3 DNA: TGTGCCAGCAGTTCCGACGCCGCCTACGAGCAGTACTTC. It is translated as CASSSDAAYEQYF.

This clonotype was detected many times. The V and J genes are TRBV5-6 and TRBJ1-3; the D gene is possibly TRBD1 (5 bases). This CDR3 comprises 15 residues. CDR1 is SGHDT and CDR2 is YYEEEE in the germline V gene. Trimming removed 4 bases at V and 0 bases at J, with 11 bases between. For the CDR3, the DNA is TGTGCCAGCAGCAGGGCAGGGTACTCTGGAAACACCATATATTTT. Translated: CASSRAGYSGNTIYF.

There are many counts of this clonotype. This chain uses TRBV6-5 with TRBJ2-2; 10 bases fit TRBD1. In germline, CDR1 is MNHEY, CDR2 SVGAGI. Germline trimming cut 6 bases from V and 3 bases from J; bases unmatched to any gene: 7. This CDR3 region has 16 residues. The CDR3 coding sequence is TGTGCCAGCAGCCCAAGACAGGGGGCGGACACCGGGGAGCTGTTTTTT. Its translation: CASSPRQGADTGELFF.